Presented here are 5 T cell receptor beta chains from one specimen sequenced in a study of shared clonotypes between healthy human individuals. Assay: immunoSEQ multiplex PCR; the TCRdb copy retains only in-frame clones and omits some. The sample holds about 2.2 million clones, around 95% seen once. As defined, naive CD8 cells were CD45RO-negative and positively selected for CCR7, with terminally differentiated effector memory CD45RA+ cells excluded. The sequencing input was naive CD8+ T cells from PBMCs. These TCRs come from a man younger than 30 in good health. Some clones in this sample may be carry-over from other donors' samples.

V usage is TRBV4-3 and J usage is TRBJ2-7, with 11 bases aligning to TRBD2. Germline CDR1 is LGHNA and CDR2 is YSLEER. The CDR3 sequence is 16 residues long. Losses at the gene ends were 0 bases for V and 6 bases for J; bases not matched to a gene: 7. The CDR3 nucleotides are TGCGCCAGCAGCCAAGATCCGACTAGCGGGATTTTCGAGCAGTACTTC. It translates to CASSQDPTSGIFEQYF.

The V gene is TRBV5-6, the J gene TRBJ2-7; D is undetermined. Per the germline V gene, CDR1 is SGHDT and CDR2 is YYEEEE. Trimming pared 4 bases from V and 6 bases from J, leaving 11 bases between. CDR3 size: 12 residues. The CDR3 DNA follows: TGTGCCAGCAGCAAACGGGTCCCCGAGCAGTACTTC. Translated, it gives CASSKRVPEQYF.

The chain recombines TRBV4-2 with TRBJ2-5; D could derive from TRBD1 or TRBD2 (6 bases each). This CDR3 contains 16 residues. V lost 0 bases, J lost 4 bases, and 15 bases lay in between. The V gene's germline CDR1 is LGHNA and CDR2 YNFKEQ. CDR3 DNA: TGTGCCAGCAGCCAAGAGGTTTCCAGGGGAGGAGAGACCCAGTACTTC. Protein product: CASSQEVSRGGETQYF.

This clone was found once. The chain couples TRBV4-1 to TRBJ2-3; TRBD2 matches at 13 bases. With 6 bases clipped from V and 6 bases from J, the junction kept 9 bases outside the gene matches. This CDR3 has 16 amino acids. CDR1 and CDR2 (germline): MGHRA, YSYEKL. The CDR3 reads CASRPGLAGEEDTQYF. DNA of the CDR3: TGCGCCAGCAGACCAGGACTAGCGGGAGAGGAGGATACGCAGTATTTT.

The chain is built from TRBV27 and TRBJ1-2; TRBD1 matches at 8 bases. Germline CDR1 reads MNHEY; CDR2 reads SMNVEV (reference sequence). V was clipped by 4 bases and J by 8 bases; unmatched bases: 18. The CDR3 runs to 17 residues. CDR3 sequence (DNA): TGTGCCAGCAGTTGGGACAGGTCCTCCTCTGGTGACGACGGCTACACCTTC. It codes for CASSWDRSSSGDDGYTF.